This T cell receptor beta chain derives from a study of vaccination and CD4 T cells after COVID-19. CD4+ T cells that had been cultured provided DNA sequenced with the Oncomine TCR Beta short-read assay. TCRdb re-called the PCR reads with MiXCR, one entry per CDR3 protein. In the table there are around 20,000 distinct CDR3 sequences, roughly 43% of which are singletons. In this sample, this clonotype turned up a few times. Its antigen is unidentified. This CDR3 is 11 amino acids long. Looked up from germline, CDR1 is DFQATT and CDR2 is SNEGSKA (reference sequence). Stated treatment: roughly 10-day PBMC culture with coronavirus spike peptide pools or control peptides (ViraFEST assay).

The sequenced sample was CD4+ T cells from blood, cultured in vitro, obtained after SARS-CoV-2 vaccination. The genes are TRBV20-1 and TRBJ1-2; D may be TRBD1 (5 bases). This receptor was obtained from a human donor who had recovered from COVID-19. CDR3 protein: CRCCGDEGYTF. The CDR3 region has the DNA TGCAGATGTTGCGGGGACGAGGGCTACACCTTC.